Below are 9 T cell receptor beta chains sequenced from a single sample in a study of CD8+CD57+ T cells in acquired aplastic anemia. Genomic DNA, serving as template, underwent TCR beta VDJ and CDR3 profiling. Using its own MiXCR run on the reads, TCRdb lists one record per CDR3 protein. The data hold 150,000 to 200,000 distinct CDR3 sequences, with about three fifths observed a single time. Input material: sorted CD4+, CD8+, or CD8+CD57+ T cells (not recorded which) from PBMCs. The origin of the receptors is a human donor with severe aplastic anemia or a healthy control (not recorded which).

The chain links TRBV9 to TRBJ1-2; D might be TRBD1 (5 bases). The germline V gene encodes CDR1 SGDLS and CDR2 YYNGEE. The germline V and J ends were trimmed by 3 bases and 1 base, with 19 bases remaining between them. The CDR3 runs 17 residues. The CDR3 nucleotides read TGTGCCAGCAGCGACAGGTTCACCGGGGAGTATAACTATGGCTACACCTTC. It encodes CASSDRFTGEYNYGYTF.

This chain uses TRBV7-8 with TRBJ2-7, with 7 positions matching TRBD1. CDR1 is SGHVS and CDR2 is FQNEAQ in the germline V gene. Trimming cost V 9 bases and J 2 bases; bases outside gene matches: 10. This CDR3 region has 14 residues. The CDR3 loop reads CASSPGQSAYEQYF. DNA of the CDR3: TGTGCCAGTAGCCCGGGACAGTCGGCCTACGAGCAGTACTTC.

This clonotype was detected only once. The gene calls are TRBV7-9 and TRBJ2-7; no clear D. Germline V gene lookup returns CDR1 SEHNR and CDR2 FQNEAQ (reference sequence). This CDR3 spans 12 amino acids. With 6 bases removed from V and 9 bases from J, the gap between germline ends came to 15 bases. The CDR3 spells CASSSATWRQYF. The DNA for the CDR3 is TGTGCCAGCAGTTCCGCGACTTGGAGGCAGTACTTC.

Concerning this clonotype itself: A read error may be the cause here, since a much bigger clone is one base away. This rearrangement joins TRBV6-4 to TRBJ2-7; D might be TRBD2 (7 bases). The germline gives CDR1 MRHNA, CDR2 SNTAGT. V was shortened by 4 bases and J by 0 bases, with 13 bases between the two germline ends. CDR3 length equals 15 residues. DNA of the CDR3: TGTGCCAGCAGTGGGGGGGCGGGGGACTCCTACGAGCAGTACTTC. This sequence encodes CASSGGAGDSYEQYF.

In this sample, this clonotype turned up a few times. V and J are TRBV15 and TRBJ1-2; the match to TRBD1 covers 9 bases. The V gene end was trimmed by 1 base and the J gene end by 6 bases; junction bases not matched to a gene: 6. The V gene's germline CDR1 is LNHNV and CDR2 YYDKDF (reference sequence). The CDR3 spans 15 residues. CDR3 nucleotides: TGTGCCACCAGCAGAGGGGACAGGGAGTGGGATGGCTACACCTTC. Protein sequence: CATSRGDREWDGYTF.

The CDR3 sequence is CASSEIGQGYTF. The CDR3 DNA is TGTGCCAGCAGTGAAATCGGGCAGGGCTACACCTTC. The chain has TRBV6-1 and TRBJ1-2, with D unclear. In germline, CDR1 is MNHNS, CDR2 SASEGT. V lost 2 bases to trimming and J lost 8 bases, with 9 bases between them. The CDR3 length is 12 residues.

V usage is TRBV6-6 and J usage is TRBJ2-5; D gene unclear. CDR3 length: 13 residues. Deletions cut 6 bases from V and 14 bases from J, with 22 bases between. The V gene's germline CDR1 is MNHNY and CDR2 SVGAGI (reference sequence). The DNA for the CDR3 is TGTGCCAGCAGGCCACCATCGTCCCGGGTCCAATACTTC. Translating it yields CASRPPSSRVQYF.

V and J are TRBV20-1 and TRBJ2-7; TRBD2 aligns across 8 bases. V lost 6 bases to trimming and J lost 1 base; unmatched junction nucleotides: 5. CDR3 length: 13 residues. CDR1 DFQATT and CDR2 SNEGSKA come from the germline V gene (reference sequence). The CDR3, as DNA: TGCAGTGCGCGGACTAGCCGATCCTACGAGCAGTACTTC. Its protein product is CSARTSRSYEQYF.

The chain links TRBV20-1 to TRBJ2-3; 9 bases fit TRBD2. The CDR3 sequence is 16 residues long. V was pared by 1 base and J by 6 bases, with 11 bases of the junction left unmatched. The germline V gene encodes CDR1 DFQATT and CDR2 SNEGSKA (reference sequence). The CDR3 DNA is TGCAGTGCTAGAGTACCTCTAGCGGGGAGGGGGGATACGCAGTATTTT. This codes for CSARVPLAGRGDTQYF.